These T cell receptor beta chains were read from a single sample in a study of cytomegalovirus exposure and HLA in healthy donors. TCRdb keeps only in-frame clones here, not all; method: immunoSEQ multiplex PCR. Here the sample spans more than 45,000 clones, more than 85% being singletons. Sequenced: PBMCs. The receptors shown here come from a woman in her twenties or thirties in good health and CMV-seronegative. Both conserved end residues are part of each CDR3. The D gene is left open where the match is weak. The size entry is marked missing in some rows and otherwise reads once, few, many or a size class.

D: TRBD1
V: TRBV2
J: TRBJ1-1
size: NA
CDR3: CASSDSFRGTANTEAFF
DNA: TGTGCCAGCAGTGATTCTTTTCGTGGGACAGCCAACACTGAAGCTTTCTTT

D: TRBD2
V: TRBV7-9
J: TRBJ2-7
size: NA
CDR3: CASSLEMLAGGHEQYF
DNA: TGTGCCAGCAGCTTAGAGATGCTAGCGGGAGGTCACGAGCAGTACTTC

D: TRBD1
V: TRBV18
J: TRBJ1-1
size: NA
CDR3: CASSRNRGRVNTEAFF
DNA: TGTGCCAGCTCACGAAACAGGGGGCGCGTCAACACTGAAGCTTTCTTT

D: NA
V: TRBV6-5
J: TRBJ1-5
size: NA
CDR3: CASRNTGNQPQHF
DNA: TGTGCCAGCAGGAACACAGGCAATCAGCCCCAGCATTTT

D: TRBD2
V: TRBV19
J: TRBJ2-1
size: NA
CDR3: CASSDRLASGHNEQFF
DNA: TGTGCCAGTAGTGACAGACTAGCGTCCGGACACAATGAGCAGTTCTTC

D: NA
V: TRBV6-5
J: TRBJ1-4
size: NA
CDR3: CAGEGEEGNEKLFF
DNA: TGTGCCGGGGAGGGCGAGGAGGGTAATGAAAAACTGTTTTTT

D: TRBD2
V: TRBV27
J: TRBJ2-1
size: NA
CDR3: CASSLSLAHSSYNEQFF
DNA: TGTGCCAGCAGTTTATCACTAGCGCACAGCTCCTACAATGAGCAGTTCTTC

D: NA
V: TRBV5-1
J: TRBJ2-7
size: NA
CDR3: CASSLGSASSYEQYF
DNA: TGCGCCAGCAGCTTGGGGTCAGCGAGCTCCTACGAGCAGTACTTC

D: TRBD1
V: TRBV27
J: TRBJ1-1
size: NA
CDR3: CASSSSTGGTGLTAEAFF
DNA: TGTGCCAGCAGTTCCAGCACCGGGGGGACAGGGCTAACCGCTGAAGCTTTCTTT

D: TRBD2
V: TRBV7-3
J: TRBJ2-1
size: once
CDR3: CASSLMSGKGNEQFF
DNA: TGTGCCAGCAGCCTAATGAGCGGGAAGGGGAATGAGCAGTTCTTC

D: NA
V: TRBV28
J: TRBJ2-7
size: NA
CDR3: CASSYSSYEQYF
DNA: TGTGCCAGCAGTTACAGTTCCTACGAGCAGTACTTC

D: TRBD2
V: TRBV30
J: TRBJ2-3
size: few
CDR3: CAWSPRGFDGLAGSADTQYF
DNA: TGTGCCTGGAGTCCACGGGGTTTTGACGGACTAGCGGGAAGCGCAGATACGCAGTATTTT

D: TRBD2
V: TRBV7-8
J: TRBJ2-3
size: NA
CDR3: CASSLTRLAVSTDTQYF
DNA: TGTGCCAGCAGCTTAACTAGGCTAGCGGTTAGCACAGATACGCAGTATTTT

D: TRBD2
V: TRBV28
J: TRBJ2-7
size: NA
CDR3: CASSTIAGGISYEQYF
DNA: TGTGCCAGCAGTACAATAGCGGGAGGGATTTCATACGAGCAGTACTTC

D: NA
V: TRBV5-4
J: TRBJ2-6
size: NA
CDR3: CASSLVNANSGANVLTF
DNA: TGTGCCAGCAGCTTGGTAAATGCGAACTCTGGGGCCAACGTCCTGACTTTC

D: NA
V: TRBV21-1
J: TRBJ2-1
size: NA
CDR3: CASSKARQREVIGGQFF
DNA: TGTGCCAGCAGCAAAGCGCGTCAGCGGGAGGTAATCGGAGGGCAGTTCTTC

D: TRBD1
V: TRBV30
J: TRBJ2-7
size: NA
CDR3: CAWSASGGEQYF
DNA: TGTGCCTGGAGTGCTTCAGGGGGCGAGCAGTACTTC

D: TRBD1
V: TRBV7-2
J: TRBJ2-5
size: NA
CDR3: CASRPDRETAETQYF
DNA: TGTGCCAGCAGACCCGACAGGGAAACGGCAGAGACCCAGTACTTC

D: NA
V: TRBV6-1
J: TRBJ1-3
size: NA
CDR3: CASSDSSGNTIYF
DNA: TGTGCCAGCTCCGACAGCTCTGGAAACACCATATATTTT

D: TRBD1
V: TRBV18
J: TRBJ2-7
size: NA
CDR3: CASSPGQAKYEQYF
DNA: TGTGCCAGCTCACCGGGACAGGCGAAATACGAGCAGTACTTC

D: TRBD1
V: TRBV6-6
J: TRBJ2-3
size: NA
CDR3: CASSYGQGSTDTQYF
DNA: TGTGCCAGCAGTTACGGACAGGGCAGCACAGATACGCAGTATTTT

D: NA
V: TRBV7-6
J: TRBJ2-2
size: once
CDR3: CASSFGQAGRRGELFF
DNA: TGTGCCAGCAGCTTTGGCCAGGCCGGGAGACGAGGGGAGCTGTTTTTT

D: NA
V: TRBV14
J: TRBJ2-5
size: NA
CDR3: CASSPSYQETQYF
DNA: TGTGCCAGCAGCCCCTCGTACCAAGAGACCCAGTACTTC

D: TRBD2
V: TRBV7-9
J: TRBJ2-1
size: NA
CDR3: CASSLTSIDNEQFF
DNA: TGTGCCAGCAGCTTGACTAGCATCGACAATGAGCAGTTCTTC

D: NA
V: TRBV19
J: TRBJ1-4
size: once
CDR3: CASSIPREGGEKLFF
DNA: TGTGCCAGTAGTATCCCCCGAGAAGGGGGTGAAAAACTGTTTTTT

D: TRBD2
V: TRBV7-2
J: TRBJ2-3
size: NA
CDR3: CASSRTSAADTQYF
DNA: TGTGCCAGCAGCCGTACTAGCGCCGCAGATACGCAGTATTTT

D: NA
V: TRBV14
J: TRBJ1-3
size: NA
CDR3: CASSQERPGMGTIYF
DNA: TGTGCCAGCAGCCAAGAAAGACCGGGAATGGGCACCATATATTTT